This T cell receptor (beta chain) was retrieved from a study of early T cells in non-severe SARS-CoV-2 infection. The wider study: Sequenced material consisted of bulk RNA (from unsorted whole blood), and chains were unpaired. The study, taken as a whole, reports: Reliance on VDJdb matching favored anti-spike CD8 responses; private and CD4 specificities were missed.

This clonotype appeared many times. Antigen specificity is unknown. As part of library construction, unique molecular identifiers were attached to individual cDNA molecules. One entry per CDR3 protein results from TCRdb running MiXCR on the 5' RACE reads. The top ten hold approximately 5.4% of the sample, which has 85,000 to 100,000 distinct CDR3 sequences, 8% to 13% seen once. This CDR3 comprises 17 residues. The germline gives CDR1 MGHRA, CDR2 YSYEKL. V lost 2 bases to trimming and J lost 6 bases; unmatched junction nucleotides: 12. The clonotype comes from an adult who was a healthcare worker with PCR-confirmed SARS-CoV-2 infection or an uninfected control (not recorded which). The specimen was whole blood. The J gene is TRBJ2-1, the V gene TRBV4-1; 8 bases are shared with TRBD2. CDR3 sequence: CASSQMEGLVLPNEQFF. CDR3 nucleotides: TGCGCCAGCAGCCAAATGGAGGGACTAGTTTTACCCAATGAGCAGTTCTTC.